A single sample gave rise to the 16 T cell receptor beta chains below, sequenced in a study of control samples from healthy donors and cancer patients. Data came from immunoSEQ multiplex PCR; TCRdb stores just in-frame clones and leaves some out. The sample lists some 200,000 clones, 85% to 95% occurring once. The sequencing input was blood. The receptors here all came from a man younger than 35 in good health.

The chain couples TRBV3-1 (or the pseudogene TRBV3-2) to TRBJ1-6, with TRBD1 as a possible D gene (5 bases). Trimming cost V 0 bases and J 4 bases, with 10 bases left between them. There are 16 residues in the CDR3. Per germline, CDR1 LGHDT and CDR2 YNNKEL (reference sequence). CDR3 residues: CASSQDTDSYNSPLHF. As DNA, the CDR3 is TGTGCCAGCAGCCAAGATACTGACAGTTATAATTCACCCCTCCACTTT.

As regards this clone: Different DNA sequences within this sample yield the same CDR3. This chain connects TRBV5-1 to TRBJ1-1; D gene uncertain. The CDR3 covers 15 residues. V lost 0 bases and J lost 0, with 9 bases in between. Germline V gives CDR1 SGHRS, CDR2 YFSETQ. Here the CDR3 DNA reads TGCGCCAGCAGCTTGGCCGGGGTGATGAACACTGAAGCTTTCTTT. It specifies CASSLAGVMNTEAFF.

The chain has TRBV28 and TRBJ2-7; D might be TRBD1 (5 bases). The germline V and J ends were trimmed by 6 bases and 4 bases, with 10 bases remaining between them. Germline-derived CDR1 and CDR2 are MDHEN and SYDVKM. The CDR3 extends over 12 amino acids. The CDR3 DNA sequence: TGTGCCAGCAGGGGGCGGAGTTACGAGCAGTACTTC. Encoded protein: CASRGRSYEQYF.

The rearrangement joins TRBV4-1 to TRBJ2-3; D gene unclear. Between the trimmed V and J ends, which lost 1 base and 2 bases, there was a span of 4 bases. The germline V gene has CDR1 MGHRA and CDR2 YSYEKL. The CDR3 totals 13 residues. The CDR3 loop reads CASSQADTDTQYF. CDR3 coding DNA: TGCGCCAGCAGCCAAGCGGACACAGATACGCAGTATTTT.

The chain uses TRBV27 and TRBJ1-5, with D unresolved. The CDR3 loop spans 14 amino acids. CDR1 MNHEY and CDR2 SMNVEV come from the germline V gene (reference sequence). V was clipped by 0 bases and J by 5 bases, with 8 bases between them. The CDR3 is CASSLSIRDQPQHF. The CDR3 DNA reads TGTGCCAGCAGTTTATCGATCCGGGATCAGCCCCAGCATTTT.

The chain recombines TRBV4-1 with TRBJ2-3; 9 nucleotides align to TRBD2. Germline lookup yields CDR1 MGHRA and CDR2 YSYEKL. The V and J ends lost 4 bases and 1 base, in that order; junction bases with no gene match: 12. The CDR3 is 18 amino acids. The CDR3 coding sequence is TGCGCCAGCAGCCCCAACGATCTGGGACTAGCCCGCACAGATACGCAGTATTTT. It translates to CASSPNDLGLARTDTQYF.

The CDR3 here is CASSESTNSPLHF. The CDR3, as DNA: TGCGCCAGCAGTGAGTCCACTAATTCACCCCTCCACTTT. This chain joins TRBV10-2 and TRBJ1-6, with D unclear. In germline, CDR1 is WSHSY, CDR2 SAAADI. The CDR3 spans 13 residues. The germline V and J ends were trimmed by 0 bases and 6 bases, with 3 bases remaining between them.

The CDR3 bases are TGCGCCAGCAGCCAGGGGGGAGGCTACGAAAAACTGTTTTTT. It codes for CASSQGGGYEKLFF. The chain combines TRBV4-1 with TRBJ1-4; TRBD1 is a possible D gene (5 bases). CDR3 length equals 14 residues. Germline values: CDR1 MGHRA, CDR2 YSYEKL. The V end was cut by 3 bases, the J end by 8 bases, with 13 bases between.

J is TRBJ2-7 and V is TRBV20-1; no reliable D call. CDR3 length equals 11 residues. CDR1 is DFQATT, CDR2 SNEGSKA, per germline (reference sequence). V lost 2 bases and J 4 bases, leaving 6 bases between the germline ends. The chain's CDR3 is CSARSGYEQYF. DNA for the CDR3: TGCAGTGCTAGATCCGGGTACGAGCAGTACTTC.

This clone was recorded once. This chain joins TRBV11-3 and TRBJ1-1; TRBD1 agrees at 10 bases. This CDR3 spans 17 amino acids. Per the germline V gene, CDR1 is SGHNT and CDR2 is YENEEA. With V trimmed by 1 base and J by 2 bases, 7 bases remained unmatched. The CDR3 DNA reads TGTGCCAGCAGCTTAGGGGACAGGGGACTTTATAACACTGAAGCTTTCTTT. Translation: CASSLGDRGLYNTEAFF.

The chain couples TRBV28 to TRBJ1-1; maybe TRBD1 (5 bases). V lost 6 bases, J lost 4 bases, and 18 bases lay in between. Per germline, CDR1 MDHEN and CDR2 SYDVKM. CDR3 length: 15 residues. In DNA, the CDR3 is TGTGCCAGCAGCAAAGGGACTCCCCTGAGCACTGAAGCTTTCTTT. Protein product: CASSKGTPLSTEAFF.

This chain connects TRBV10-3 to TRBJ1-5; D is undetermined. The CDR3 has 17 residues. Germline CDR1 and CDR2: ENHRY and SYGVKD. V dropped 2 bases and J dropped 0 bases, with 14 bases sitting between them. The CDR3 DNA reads TGTGCCATCAGTGAGAGGGCAGGAGATTATAGCAATCAGCCCCAGCATTTT. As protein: CAISERAGDYSNQPQHF.

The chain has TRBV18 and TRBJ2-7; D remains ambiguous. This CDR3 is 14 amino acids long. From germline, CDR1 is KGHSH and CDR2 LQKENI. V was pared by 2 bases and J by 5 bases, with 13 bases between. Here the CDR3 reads CASSPTSGPHEQYF. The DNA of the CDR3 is TGTGCCAGCTCACCAACATCCGGACCTCACGAGCAGTACTTC.

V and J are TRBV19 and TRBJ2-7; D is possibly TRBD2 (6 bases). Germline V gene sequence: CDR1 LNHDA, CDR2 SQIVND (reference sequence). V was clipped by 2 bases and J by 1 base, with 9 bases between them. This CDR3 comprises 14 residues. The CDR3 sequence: CASSITAGSYEQYF. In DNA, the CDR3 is TGTGCCAGTAGTATAACTGCGGGATCCTACGAGCAGTACTTC.

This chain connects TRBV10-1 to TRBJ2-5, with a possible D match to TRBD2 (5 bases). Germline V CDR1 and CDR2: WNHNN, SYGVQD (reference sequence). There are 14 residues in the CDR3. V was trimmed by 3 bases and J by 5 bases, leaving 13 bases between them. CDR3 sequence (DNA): TGCGCCAGCAGTGAAGGCCCCACGGGGGAGACCCAGTACTTC. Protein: CASSEGPTGETQYF.

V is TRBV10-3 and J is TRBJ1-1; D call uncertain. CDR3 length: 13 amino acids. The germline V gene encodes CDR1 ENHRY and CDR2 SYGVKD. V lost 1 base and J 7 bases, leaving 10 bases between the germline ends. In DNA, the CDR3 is TGTGCCATCAGTGAGTGGGATCGGGGTGAAGCTTTCTTT. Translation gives CAISEWDRGEAFF.